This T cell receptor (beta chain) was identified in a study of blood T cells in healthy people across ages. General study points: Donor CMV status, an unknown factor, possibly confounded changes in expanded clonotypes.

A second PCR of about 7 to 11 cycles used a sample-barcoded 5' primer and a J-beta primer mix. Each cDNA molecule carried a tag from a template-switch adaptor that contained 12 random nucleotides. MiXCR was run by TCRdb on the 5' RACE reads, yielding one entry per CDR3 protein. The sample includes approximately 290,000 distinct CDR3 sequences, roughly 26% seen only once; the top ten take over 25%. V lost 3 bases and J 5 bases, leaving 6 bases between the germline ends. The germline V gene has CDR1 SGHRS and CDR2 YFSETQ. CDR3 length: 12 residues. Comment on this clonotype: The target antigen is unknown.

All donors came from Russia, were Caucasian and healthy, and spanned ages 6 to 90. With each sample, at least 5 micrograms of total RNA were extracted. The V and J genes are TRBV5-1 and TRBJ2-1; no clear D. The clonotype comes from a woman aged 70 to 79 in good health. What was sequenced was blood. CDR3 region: CASSSNNNEQFF. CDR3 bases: TGCGCCAGCAGCTCCAATAACAATGAGCAGTTCTTC.